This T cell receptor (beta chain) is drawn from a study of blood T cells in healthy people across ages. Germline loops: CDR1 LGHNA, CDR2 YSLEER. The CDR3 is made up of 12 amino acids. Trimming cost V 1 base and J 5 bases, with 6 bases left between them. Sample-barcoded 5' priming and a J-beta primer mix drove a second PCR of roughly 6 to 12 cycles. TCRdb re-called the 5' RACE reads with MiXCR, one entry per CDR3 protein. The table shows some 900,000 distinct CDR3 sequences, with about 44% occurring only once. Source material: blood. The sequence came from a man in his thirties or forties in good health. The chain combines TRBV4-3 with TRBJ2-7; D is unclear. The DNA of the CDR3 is TGCGCCAGCAGCCAAGGAATAAACGAGCAGTACTTC. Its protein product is CASSQGINEQYF.